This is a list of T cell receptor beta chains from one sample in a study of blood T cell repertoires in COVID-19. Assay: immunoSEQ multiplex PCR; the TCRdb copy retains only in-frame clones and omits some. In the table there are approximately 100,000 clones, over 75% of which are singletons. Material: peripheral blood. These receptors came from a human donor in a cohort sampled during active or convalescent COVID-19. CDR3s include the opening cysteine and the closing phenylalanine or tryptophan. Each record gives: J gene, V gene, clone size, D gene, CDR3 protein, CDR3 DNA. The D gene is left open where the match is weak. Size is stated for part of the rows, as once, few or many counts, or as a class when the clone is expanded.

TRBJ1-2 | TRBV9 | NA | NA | CASSAGQINYGYTF | TGTGCCAGCAGCGCCGGACAGATTAACTATGGCTACACCTTC
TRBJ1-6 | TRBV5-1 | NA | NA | CASSLVGVGDNSPLHF | TGCGCCAGCAGCTTGGTAGGGGTAGGGGATAATTCACCCCTCCACTTT
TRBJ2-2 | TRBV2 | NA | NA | CASSELSGDNTGELFF | TGTGCCAGCAGTGAACTCTCAGGTGATAACACCGGGGAGCTGTTTTTT
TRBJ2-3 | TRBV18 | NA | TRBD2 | CASSPTGGRVDTQYF | TGTGCCAGCTCACCAACGGGAGGCCGGGTGGATACGCAGTATTTT
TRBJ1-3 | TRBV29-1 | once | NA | CSVEDLVSGNTIYF | TGCAGCGTTGAAGATCTAGTCTCTGGAAACACCATATATTTT
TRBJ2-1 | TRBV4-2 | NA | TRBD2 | CASSQGTSGDNEQFF | TGTGCCAGCAGCCAGGGGACTAGCGGGGACAATGAGCAGTTCTTC
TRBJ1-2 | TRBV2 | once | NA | CASSDPGGRNYGYTF | TGTGCCAGCAGTGATCCGGGGGGGAGAAATTATGGCTACACCTTC
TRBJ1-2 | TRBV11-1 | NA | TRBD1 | CASSQPRDRGLYGYTF | TGTGCCAGCAGCCAACCCCGGGACAGGGGACTCTATGGCTACACCTTC
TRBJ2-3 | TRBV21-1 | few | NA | CASSKAGGVTDTQYF | TGTGCCAGCAGCAAAGCGGGGGGGGTCACAGATACGCAGTATTTT
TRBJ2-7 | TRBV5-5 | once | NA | CASSLTGTYEQYF | TGTGCCAGCAGCTTAACCGGGACCTACGAGCAGTACTTC
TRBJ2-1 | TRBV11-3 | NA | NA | CASSLVVAYNEQFF | TGTGCCAGCAGCCTAGTCGTGGCTTACAATGAGCAGTTCTTC
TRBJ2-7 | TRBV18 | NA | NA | CASSPDSYEQYF | TGTGCCAGCTCACCGGACAGCTACGAGCAGTACTTC
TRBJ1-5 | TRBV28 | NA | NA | CASSTPYSNQPQHF | TGTGCCAGCAGTACACCATATAGCAATCAGCCCCAGCATTTT
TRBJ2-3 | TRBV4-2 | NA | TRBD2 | CASSQDETSGSPDTQYF | TGTGCCAGCAGCCAAGACGAGACTAGCGGCTCCCCAGATACGCAGTATTTT
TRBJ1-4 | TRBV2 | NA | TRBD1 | CASRSMTGGKEKLFF | TGTGCCAGCAGATCAATGACAGGGGGCAAGGAAAAACTGTTTTTT
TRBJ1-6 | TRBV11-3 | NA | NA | CASSLSRRHFNSPLHF | TGTGCCAGCAGCTTAAGCCGAAGACATTTCAATTCACCCCTCCACTTT
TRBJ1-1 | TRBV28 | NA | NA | CASSSGVNTEAFF | TGTGCCAGCAGTTCGGGGGTGAACACTGAAGCTTTCTTT
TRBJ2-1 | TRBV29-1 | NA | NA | CSVSPQNRNEQFF | TGCAGCGTTTCTCCCCAGAACCGCAATGAGCAGTTCTTC
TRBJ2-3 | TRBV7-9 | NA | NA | CASSLYQGTDTQYF | TGTGCCAGCAGCTTATATCAGGGGACAGATACGCAGTATTTT
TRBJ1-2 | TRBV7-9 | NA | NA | CASSLAGRDYGYTF | TGTGCTAGCAGCTTAGCAGGGAGGGACTATGGCTACACCTTC
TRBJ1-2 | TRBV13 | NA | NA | CASTKGAAYGYTF | TGTGCCAGCACCAAAGGGGCGGCATATGGCTACACCTTC
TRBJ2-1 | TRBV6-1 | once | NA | CASSEGQGGEEFF | TGTGCCAGCAGTGAAGGTCAGGGGGGAGAGGAGTTCTTC
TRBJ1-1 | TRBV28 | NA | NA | CASSLAGGLEPEAFF | TGTGCCAGCAGCCTCGCGGGAGGCCTGGAACCTGAAGCTTTCTTT
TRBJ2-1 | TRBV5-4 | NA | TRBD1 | CASSLFRGYNEQFF | TGTGCCAGCAGCTTATTCAGGGGGTACAATGAGCAGTTCTTC
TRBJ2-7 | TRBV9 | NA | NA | CASSVDSTYEQYF | TGTGCCAGCAGCGTCGACAGTACCTACGAGCAGTACTTC
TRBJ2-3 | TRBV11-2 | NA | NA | CASSWNRLDEDTQYF | TGTGCCAGCAGCTGGAACAGGCTCGATGAGGATACGCAGTATTTT
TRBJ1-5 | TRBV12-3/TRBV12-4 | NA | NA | CASSRQSQPQHF | TGTGCCAGCAGTCGACAGAGTCAGCCCCAGCATTTT
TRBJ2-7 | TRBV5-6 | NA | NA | CASSTQQGIEQYF | TGTGCCAGCAGCACCCAGCAGGGCATCGAGCAGTACTTC
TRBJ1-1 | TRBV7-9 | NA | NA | CASSLRAQGNTEAFF | TGTGCCAGCAGCTTACGAGCCCAGGGGAACACTGAAGCTTTCTTT
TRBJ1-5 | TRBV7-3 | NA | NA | CASSLTGGPNQPQHF | TGTGCCAGCAGCTTAACAGGGGGTCCCAATCAGCCCCAGCATTTT
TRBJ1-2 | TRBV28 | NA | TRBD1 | CASNTGVGYGYTF | TGTGCCAGCAACACAGGGGTGGGCTATGGCTACACCTTC